The 23 T cell receptor beta chains in this list originate from one sample, sequenced in a study of Graves' ophthalmopathy and Graves' hyperthyroidism. RNA served as the template for amplifying TCR beta CDR3 regions. The library came from an HTBI-primed first-round RT-PCR and a second-round multiplex PCR. TCRdb reprocessed the multiplex PCR reads with MiXCR, giving one entry per CDR3 protein. Here the sample spans about 740,000 distinct CDR3 sequences, 40% being singletons. The sequencing sample was made of peripheral blood. Every receptor here comes from an adult man with Graves' ophthalmopathy.

This clonotype was seen repeatedly, ten times or more. The chain recombines TRBV7-9 with TRBJ1-2; D unclear. CDR1 is SEHNR and CDR2 is FQNEAQ in the germline V gene (reference sequence). This CDR3 spans 13 amino acids. With 2 bases removed from V and 8 bases from J, the gap between germline ends came to 12 bases. CDR3 DNA sequence: TGTGCCAGCAGCTTAAGGTCGGATCTGGGCTACACCTTC. Its translation: CASSLRSDLGYTF.

This clonotype has more than one count but fewer than ten. The gene calls are TRBV6-6 and TRBJ1-2; D gene ambiguous. Germline-derived CDR1 and CDR2 are MNHNY and SVGAGI (reference sequence). V lost 6 bases, J lost 0 bases, and 8 bases lay in between. There are 13 residues in the CDR3. This CDR3 is CASSYDPNYGYTF. CDR3 DNA sequence: TGTGCCAGCAGCTACGACCCTAACTATGGCTACACCTTC.

This chain joins TRBV10-2 and TRBJ1-5; D unresolved. Germline V gives CDR1 WSHSY, CDR2 SAAADI. This CDR3 is 17 amino acids long. The V and J ends lost 2 bases and 5 bases respectively, with 19 bases between them. The CDR3: CASSELLGSPPDQPQHF. The CDR3 DNA follows: TGCGCCAGCAGTGAGCTCCTCGGGTCCCCACCAGATCAGCCCCAGCATTTT.

The CDR3 reads CRPRDRSLFDYGYTF. The CDR3 nucleotides are TGCAGACCCCGGGACAGGTCCCTCTTTGACTATGGCTACACCTTC. V gene TRBV20-1 combines with J gene TRBJ1-2; TRBD1 agrees at 8 bases. The CDR3 totals 15 residues. Germline V lookup: CDR1 DFQATT, CDR2 SNEGSKA (reference sequence).

The sample holds many counts of this clonotype. This chain uses TRBV25-1 with TRBJ2-2, with 8 bases matching TRBD1. The V gene's germline CDR1 is MGHDK and CDR2 SYGVNS. V lost 2 bases and J lost 1; bases outside the gene matches: 0. This CDR3 region has 15 residues. The chain's CDR3 is CASSEGTGNTGELFF. CDR3 DNA: TGTGCCAGCAGTGAAGGGACAGGGAACACCGGGGAGCTGTTTTTT. The complete variable domain, with remaining parts taken from reference TRBV25-1 and TRBJ2-2, reads EADIYQTPRYLVIGTGKKITLECSQTMGHDKMYWYQQDPGMELHLIHYSYGVNSTEKGDLSSESTVSRIRTEHFPLTLESARPSHTSQYLCASSEGTGNTGELFFGEGSRLTVL.

As to this clonotype: A much larger clone lies one base from this, so it may be a read error. This chain joins TRBV7-2 and TRBJ2-2, with 7 bases identical to TRBD1. J gave up 7 bases and V 5 bases, and 10 bases lay outside the gene matches. This CDR3 comprises 15 residues. Per the germline V gene, CDR1 is SGHTA and CDR2 is FQGNSA. DNA for the CDR3: TGTGCCAGCAGCGCCGGGACAGCCTTCATCGGGGAGCTGTTTTTT. It yields the protein CASSAGTAFIGELFF.

The V call is TRBV7-3, the J call TRBJ2-7, with 7 positions matching TRBD2. The CDR3 is 13 amino acids. With V trimmed by 9 bases and J by 2 bases, 7 bases remained unmatched. Germline assignment: CDR1 SGHTA and CDR2 FQGTGA. CDR3 bases: TGTGCCAGGGGGAGGGTCAAGGCCTACGAGCAGTACTTC. As protein: CARGRVKAYEQYF.

This clonotype was observed a handful of times. This sequence joins TRBV29-1 and TRBJ2-2; 7 bases line up with TRBD2. CDR3 length equals 13 residues. Germline V gives CDR1 SQVTM, CDR2 ANQGSEA. J was trimmed by 6 bases and V by 8 bases; bases with no gene match: 9. CDR3 protein: CSLKLGGSGELFF. CDR3 in DNA: TGCAGCCTTAAACTCGGGGGGTCCGGGGAGCTGTTTTTT.

A few counts support this clonotype. This rearrangement joins TRBV7-4 to TRBJ2-7, with 10 bases aligning to TRBD2. This CDR3 spans 15 amino acids. The germline V gene has CDR1 SGHVT and CDR2 SQSDAQ. The trim removed 3 bases at V and 6 bases at J, leaving 8 bases unmatched. CDR3 residues: CASSFSGRDSGEQYF. CDR3 nucleotide sequence: TGTGCCAGCAGCTTCAGCGGGAGGGATTCGGGCGAGCAGTACTTC.

Worth noting for this clonotype: Since a much larger clone is just one base distant, this may be a read error. The rearrangement joins TRBV7-2 to TRBJ2-2; maybe TRBD2 (5 bases). The V gene's germline CDR1 is SGHTA and CDR2 FQGNSA. CDR3 length equals 13 residues. This CDR3 reads CASSLVVTGELVF. CDR3 nucleotides: TGTGCCAGCAGCTTAGTGGTCACCGGGGAGCTGGTTTTT.

This clonotype was recorded at least ten times. The chain recombines TRBV20-1 with TRBJ1-6; a possible D gene is TRBD1 (5 bases). The V end lost 2 bases, the J end lost 13 bases, and 9 bases lay between the germline ends. Per germline, CDR1 DFQATT and CDR2 SNEGSKA (reference sequence). CDR3 length equals 11 residues. The CDR3 DNA sequence: TGCAGTGCTAGAAACCGGGACCCCCTCCACTTT. Translated: CSARNRDPLHF.

The J gene is TRBJ1-2, the V gene TRBV5-5, with a possible D match to TRBD1 (6 bases). Trimming cost V 3 bases and J 8 bases, with 23 bases left between them. CDR3 size: 16 residues. Germline CDR1 SGHKS, CDR2 YYEKEE (reference sequence). The CDR3 bases are TGTGCCAGCAGCTCTTCAACAGGGATAGGTTCCGGCGGCTACACCTTC. As protein: CASSSSTGIGSGGYTF.

Ten or more counts support this clonotype. The chain's CDR3 is CATSRATVGTWETQYF. In nucleotides, the CDR3 is TGTGCCACCAGCAGGGCAACAGTGGGGACTTGGGAGACCCAGTACTTC. The chain combines TRBV15 with TRBJ2-5; possible D gene TRBD2, 6 bases. The V gene lost 3 bases and the J gene lost 5 bases, with 19 bases spanning the gap. The CDR3 length is 16 residues. Looked up from germline, CDR1 is LNHNV and CDR2 is YYDKDF (reference sequence).

On this clonotype itself: A read error may produce the germline difference seen at one junction end. V usage is TRBV7-9 and J usage is TRBJ1-3, with D perhaps matching TRBD1 (6 bases). The CDR3 has 18 residues. Germline values: CDR1 SEHNR, CDR2 FQNEAQ (reference sequence). DNA of the CDR3: TGTGCCGGCAGCTTAAGTGCTGGACAGAGGATACCTAGAAACACCATATATTTT. As protein: CAGSLSAGQRIPRNTIYF.

V is TRBV19 and J is TRBJ1-1, with TRBD1 matching 7 bases. This CDR3 has 18 residues. V was clipped by 3 bases and J by 0 bases; unmatched bases: 13. Germline-derived CDR1 and CDR2 are LNHDA and SQIVND (reference sequence). The CDR3: CASSMHPGQLLMNTEAFF. The DNA for the CDR3 is TGTGCCAGTAGTATGCACCCGGGACAGTTACTCATGAACACTGAAGCTTTCTTT.

This clonotype was seen ten or more times. The J gene is TRBJ2-5, the V gene TRBV7-9; unclear D gene. Germline CDR1 reads SEHNR; CDR2 reads FQNEAQ (reference sequence). This CDR3 spans 12 amino acids. V was trimmed by 3 bases and J by 7 bases, leaving 9 bases between them. The CDR3 coding sequence is TGTGCCAGCAGCTTCCCAGCCGGGACCCAGTACTTC. Translated, it gives CASSFPAGTQYF.

This sequence joins TRBV20-1 and TRBJ1-4, with a tentative D call TRBD1 (6 bases). The CDR3 runs to 18 residues. Trimming pared 3 bases from V and 0 bases from J, leaving 20 bases between. In germline, CDR1 is DFQATT, CDR2 SNEGSKA (reference sequence). This chain's CDR3 is CSARLGGGGMATNEKLFF. The DNA for the CDR3 is TGCAGTGCTAGGTTGGGGGGCGGAGGGATGGCAACTAATGAAAAACTGTTTTTT.

The rearrangement joins TRBV25-1 to TRBJ2-2; no definite D call. The CDR3 sequence is 13 residues long. V was pared by 5 bases and J by 7 bases, with 11 bases between. Germline V lookup: CDR1 MGHDK, CDR2 SYGVNS. The DNA for the CDR3 is TGTGCCAGCAGTAAACGGCCCGGCGGGGAGCTGTTTTTT. Translating gives CASSKRPGGELFF.

Ten or more counts support this clonotype. This rearrangement joins TRBV25-1 to TRBJ2-7, with TRBD1 identical over 9 bases. The CDR3 is 11 residues long. Germline V gene sequence: CDR1 MGHDK, CDR2 SYGVNS. With V trimmed by 10 bases and J by 7 bases, 5 bases remained unmatched. Here the CDR3 DNA reads TGTGCCACCAGACAGGGGGGAGAGCAGTACTTC. Translating gives CATRQGGEQYF.

The genes are TRBV25-1 and TRBJ2-2, with a possible D match to TRBD1 (6 bases). The germline V gene encodes CDR1 MGHDK and CDR2 SYGVNS. Trimming stripped 5 bases from V and 4 bases from J, with 14 bases between. The CDR3 spans 15 residues. CDR3 DNA sequence: TGTGCCAGCAGTCCAGGGGTTGGGGCCACCGGGGAGCTGTTTTTT. Its protein is CASSPGVGATGELFF. Full variable domain (rest looked up from reference TRBV25-1 and TRBJ2-2): EADIYQTPRYLVIGTGKKITLECSQTMGHDKMYWYQQDPGMELHLIHYSYGVNSTEKGDLSSESTVSRIRTEHFPLTLESARPSHTSQYLCASSPGVGATGELFFGEGSRLTVL.

V gene TRBV7-9 combines with J gene TRBJ2-3; unclear D gene. Germline CDR1 reads SEHNR; CDR2 reads FQNEAQ (reference sequence). CDR3 length: 14 residues. Between the trimmed V and J ends, which lost 7 bases and 2 bases, there was a span of 13 bases. CDR3 in amino acids: CASTYNNPTDTQYF. The CDR3 nucleotides read TGTGCCAGCACCTATAACAACCCCACAGATACGCAGTATTTT.

This clonotype was seen a few times. This chain links TRBV12-3 or TRBV12-4 with TRBJ2-7; 9 nucleotides align to TRBD1. The CDR3 loop spans 14 amino acids. Germline trimming cut 6 bases from V and 5 bases from J; bases unmatched to any gene: 8. The CDR3 protein is CASRLTGGDHEQYF. CDR3 DNA: TGTGCCAGCAGACTGACAGGGGGGGACCACGAGCAGTACTTC.

This clonotype has more than one count but fewer than ten. The CDR3: CASSSRGRSNTEAFF. In DNA form, the CDR3 reads TGTGCCAGCAGCTCCAGGGGACGGAGCAACACTGAAGCTTTCTTT. This chain connects TRBV7-2 to TRBJ1-1, with D perhaps matching TRBD1 (6 bases). CDR1 is SGHTA, CDR2 FQGNSA, per germline. Trimming left V 4 bases short and J 2 bases short, with 14 bases between. The CDR3 length is 15 residues.